The following is a TCR beta chain sequence with its context. Its antigen is unknown. A second PCR, run for about 7 to 11 cycles, used a sample-barcoded 5' primer plus a J-beta primer mix. Each TCR beta cDNA got a 12-nucleotide random molecular identifier. TCRdb passed the 5' RACE reads through MiXCR, listing each CDR3 protein once. The table has about 1.8 million distinct CDR3 sequences, less than 50% seen once. This specimen belongs to a study of blood T cells in healthy people across ages. Study-level results: Researchers said unsorted PBMCs prevented a conclusive naive versus antigen-experienced comparison.

Germline CDR1 reads LGHNA; CDR2 reads YSLEER. Trimming at V came to 0 bases and at J to 2 bases, leaving 6 bases not matched to a gene. The length of the CDR3 is 18 residues. Each sample used at least 6.5 million PBMCs. The material sequenced was blood. V gene TRBV4-3 combines with J gene TRBJ2-3; TRBD2 matches 12 bases. The clonotype comes from a middle-aged woman in good health. The CDR3 bases are TGCGCCAGCAGCCAAGATTTCCTAGCGGGGGGGCTCACAGATACGCAGTATTTT. Translation gives CASSQDFLAGGLTDTQYF.